This TCR beta chain appears in the sequencing data of a study of cytomegalovirus exposure and HLA in healthy donors. The study's findings and limits: A subsequent analysis found that TCR clusters from the first cohort also tended to co-occur in the roughly 120 validation repertoires, with around 94% of cluster scores above 0. Reports credit the classifier with highly specific, highly sensitive diagnosis of cytomegalovirus status.

As for this clone: The antigen is unknown.

Produced via immunoSEQ multiplex PCR; TCRdb's table is partial and in-frame only. The sample has approximately 260,000 clones; around 85% are singletons. The sequence came from a woman under 30 in good health and CMV-seronegative. The sample was PBMCs.

CDR3 sequence: CASGTLPGQGASEQYF. CDR3 DNA sequence: TGCGCCAGCGGGACCCTTCCCGGACAGGGGGCGAGTGAGCAGTACTTC. The rearrangement links TRBV5-1 to TRBJ2-7; TRBD1 aligns across 11 bases. Germline V gene data show CDR1 as SGHRS and CDR2 as YFSETQ. The ends lost 7 bases at V and 7 bases at J; junction bases unmatched: 16. The CDR3 covers 16 residues.